This T cell receptor (beta chain) was recovered during a study of persistence of HIV-infected CD4 T cells. Study results and limitations: Antigen-responding cells were enriched for degenerate expanded CDR3beta sequences. TCR analyses could not target the rare provirus-carrying CMV-responding cells.

Overlapping HIV-1 Gag 15-mer peptides at 1 ug per peptide per mL were used. Sorting of responding CD4+ T cells relied on upregulated CD40 ligand together with CD69. Adults with HIV-1 started suppressive ART while chronically infected. With regard to this clone: What it binds is unknown.

The immunoSEQ assay was version 4, run in survey mode. Some clones are missing from TCRdb's copy, which holds only in-frame ones; the method was immunoSEQ multiplex PCR. The table records 7,500 to 9,500 clones, approximately 81% of them present only once. Trimming pared 2 bases from V and 3 bases from J, leaving 7 bases between. The CDR3 is 14 residues long. Germline V CDR1 and CDR2: MNHEY, SMNVEV (reference sequence). The clonotype was recovered from an adult woman with HIV who was CMV-seropositive. The sequencing used CD4+ T cells sorted from PBMCs after roughly 17-hour stimulation, collected from a patient who received antiretroviral therapy. This sequence joins TRBV27 and TRBJ2-2, with D possibly TRBD1 on 6 matching bases. The chain's CDR3 is CASSLDRHTGELFF. CDR3 sequence (DNA): TGTGCCAGCAGTTTAGACAGGCACACCGGGGAGCTGTTTTTT.